One and the same sample provided the 18 T cell receptor beta chains below, sequenced in a study of shared clonotypes between healthy human individuals (dated by TCRdb to 2020 to 2021). The library was made by the immunoSEQ multiplex PCR assay. TCRdb's version of the immuneACCESS table is confined to in-frame rearrangements and falls short of the full clone set. An unresolved V gene accounts for under half of the shortfall where checked; the remainder is of unknown origin. The sample profile shows nearly 1,000,000 clones; approximately 76% of them were found once. The ten largest clones represent roughly 1.5% of the sample. Sequencing was performed on memory CD4+ T cells sorted from blood. Reading the label with the study, this specimen's cell subset or site is: CD45RA-negative fraction. These receptors originate from a man aged 18 to 30 in good health.

The chain has TRBV2 and TRBJ2-5; 13 bases are shared with TRBD2. The germline V gene encodes CDR1 SNHLY and CDR2 FYNNEI. The trim removed 6 bases at V and 5 bases at J, leaving 9 bases unmatched. This CDR3 region has 16 residues. CDR3 in DNA: TGTGCCAGCAGGACTACTAGCGGGGGGGCCGCCGAGACCCAGTACTTC. Translation: CASRTTSGGAAETQYF.

The chain employs TRBV15 and TRBJ2-2; the match to TRBD1 covers 7 bases. The V segment lost 5 bases and the J segment 4 bases; nucleotides outside the gene matches: 7. This CDR3 has 15 residues. Germline lookup yields CDR1 LNHNV and CDR2 YYDKDF (reference sequence). CDR3 loop: CATSLDRVLTGELFF. In DNA form, the CDR3 reads TGTGCCACCAGCCTTGACAGGGTTCTCACCGGGGAGCTGTTTTTT.

The chain links TRBV10-1 to TRBJ2-2; 9 bases are shared with TRBD2. This CDR3 region has 15 residues. Germline V gene lookup returns CDR1 WNHNN and CDR2 SYGVQD (reference sequence). V dropped 3 bases and J dropped 8; count of bases not matched to a gene: 7. CDR3 amino acids: CASSDGSGSSGELFF. The DNA for the CDR3 is TGCGCCAGCAGTGACGGTAGCGGGAGTTCTGGGGAGCTGTTTTTT.

This clone was picked up a small number of times. The V call is TRBV9, the J call TRBJ2-7, with TRBD1 identical over 9 bases. V lost 2 bases, J lost 5 bases, and 5 bases stayed unmatched. CDR1 SGDLS and CDR2 YYNGEE come from the germline V gene. The CDR3 covers 14 residues. DNA for the CDR3: TGTGCCAGCAGCGTTCGGGACAGGGAAGACGAGCAGTACTTC. Translation: CASSVRDREDEQYF.

This chain links TRBV19 with TRBJ1-6; TRBD1 might be the D (6 bases). Germline lookup yields CDR1 LNHDA and CDR2 SQIVND (reference sequence). CDR3 length: 14 amino acids. With 3 bases removed from V and 11 bases from J, the gap between germline ends came to 14 bases. CDR3 nucleotides: TGTGCCAGTAGTATCCGAGGGGGGTTTCCACCCCTCCACTTT. Translated: CASSIRGGFPPLHF.

The V gene is TRBV9, the J gene TRBJ1-5; TRBD1 agrees at 8 bases. The CDR3 runs to 14 residues. V lost 4 bases, J lost 2 bases, and 2 bases stayed unmatched. Per germline, CDR1 SGDLS and CDR2 YYNGEE. The CDR3 region has the DNA TGTGCCAGCAGCTGGGGACAGGGCAATCAGCCCCAGCATTTT. Translated: CASSWGQGNQPQHF.

This clone turned up a few times. Other DNA sequences from this sample encode an identical CDR3 as well. V gene TRBV5-6 combines with J gene TRBJ2-3; D unresolved. This CDR3 comprises 12 residues. Trimming removed 2 bases from V and 0 bases from J, with 1 base in between. CDR1 and CDR2 from the germline V gene are SGHDT and YYEEEE. CDR3 nucleotide sequence: TGTGCCAGCAGCTTTAGCACAGATACGCAGTATTTT. Translation: CASSFSTDTQYF.

The count of this clone is one. The chain uses TRBV11-2 and TRBJ1-2; 9 bases match TRBD1. With 6 bases clipped from V and 5 bases from J, the junction kept 16 bases outside the gene matches. The CDR3 has 17 amino acids. CDR1 and CDR2 (germline): SGHAT, FQNNGV. The CDR3 region is CASRKPGQGGGLYGYTF. In nucleotides, the CDR3 is TGTGCCAGCAGGAAACCGGGACAGGGAGGAGGACTATATGGCTACACCTTC.

This chain uses TRBV5-8 with TRBJ2-2; 9 positions agree with TRBD1. This CDR3 has 16 amino acids. V was clipped by 4 bases and J by 3 bases; unmatched bases: 7. Germline-derived CDR1 and CDR2 are SGHTS and YDEGEE. In DNA form, the CDR3 reads TGTGCCAGCAGCCCCGGGACAGGGCCTTACACCGGGGAGCTGTTTTTT. This encodes CASSPGTGPYTGELFF.

The chain links TRBV30 to TRBJ2-1; 13 positions agree with TRBD2. V shed 4 bases and J 5 bases; nucleotides not matched to a gene: 5. CDR1 and CDR2 from the germline V gene are GTSNPN and SVGIG (reference sequence). This CDR3 has 15 amino acids. For the CDR3, the DNA is TGTGCCTGGACTACTAGCGGGAGGGGTAACAATGAGCAGTTCTTC. This sequence encodes CAWTTSGRGNNEQFF.

CDR3 residues: CASSRDRGGTQYF. The CDR3 nucleotides read TGTGCCAGCAGCCGGGACAGGGGAGGGACCCAGTACTTC. This rearrangement joins TRBV7-9 to TRBJ2-5, with 10 bases identical to TRBD1. V was pared by 5 bases and J by 7 bases, with 4 bases of the junction left unmatched. This CDR3 contains 13 residues. Germline V gene data show CDR1 as SEHNR and CDR2 as FQNEAQ (reference sequence).

This clone appeared a few times. This sequence joins TRBV30 and TRBJ1-2; 8 nucleotides align to TRBD1. CDR3 length: 13 amino acids. The germline gives CDR1 GTSNPN, CDR2 SVGIG (reference sequence). The V gene end was trimmed by 3 bases and the J gene end by 7 bases; junction bases not matched to a gene: 7. The chain's CDR3 is CAWSGTGRVGYTF. The CDR3 DNA sequence: TGTGCCTGGAGCGGGACAGGCCGTGTTGGCTACACCTTC.

The V gene is TRBV6-4, the J gene TRBJ2-5, with TRBD1 identical over 7 bases. Germline V CDR1 and CDR2: MRHNA, SNTAGT. This CDR3 has 15 residues. V dropped 3 bases and J dropped 0; count of bases not matched to a gene: 4. CDR3 nucleotide sequence: TGTGCCAGCAGTGAGACAGGGAAATACCAAGAGACCCAGTACTTC. Translated: CASSETGKYQETQYF.

In nucleotides, the CDR3 is TGTGCCAGCAGCCAAGAAGCCCGGAGCTCCTATAATTCACCCCTCCACTTT. Encoded protein: CASSQEARSSYNSPLHF. The gene calls are TRBV4-2 and TRBJ1-6; D ambiguous. Germline lookup yields CDR1 LGHNA and CDR2 YNFKEQ. The germline V and J ends were trimmed by 0 bases and 0 bases, with 9 bases remaining between them. This CDR3 comprises 17 residues.

The rearrangement uses TRBV2 and TRBJ2-1, with TRBD2 matching 13 bases. In germline, CDR1 is SNHLY, CDR2 FYNNEI. V shed 4 bases and J 7 bases; nucleotides not matched to a gene: 7. The CDR3 is made up of 16 amino acids. The CDR3 nucleotides are TGTGCCAGCAGTGGGGGACTAGCGGGGTCTAGAAATGAGCAGTTCTTC. It encodes CASSGGLAGSRNEQFF. Full variable domain (remainder filled in from reference TRBV2 and TRBJ2-1): EPEVTQTPSHQVTQMGQEVILRCVPISNHLYFYWYRQILGQKVEFLVSFYNNEISEKSEIFDDQFSVERPDGSNFTLKIRSTKLEDSAMYFCASSGGLAGSRNEQFFGPGTRLTVL.

The sample holds a few counts of this clone. The rearrangement links TRBV5-5 to TRBJ1-1; D is unresolved. The CDR3 loop spans 14 amino acids. Germline CDR1 SGHKS, CDR2 YYEKEE (reference sequence). Trimming removed 4 bases at V and 3 bases at J, with 13 bases between. As DNA, the CDR3 is TGTGCCAGCAGCCCCGGGAGGGCGGACACTGAAGCTTTCTTT. Protein product: CASSPGRADTEAFF.

Points on this clone: The DNA is left out, because the CDR3 cannot be placed on it with certainty; the CDR3 is given as TCRdb lists it. V gene TRBV2 combines with J gene TRBJ1-2. Germline V gene sequence: CDR1 SNHLY, CDR2 FYNNEI. The CDR3 spans 17 residues, counting both ends. Here the CDR3 reads CASSPGPQYYGYTFLCF.

This clone has more than one count but fewer than ten. The genes are TRBV10-3 and TRBJ1-6, with no clear D. The germline V gene has CDR1 ENHRY and CDR2 SYGVKD. The CDR3 spans 14 residues. V lost 2 bases, J lost 6 bases, and 8 bases lay in between. CDR3 region: CAISEDSVNSPLHF. DNA for the CDR3: TGTGCCATCAGTGAGGATTCCGTTAATTCACCCCTCCACTTT.